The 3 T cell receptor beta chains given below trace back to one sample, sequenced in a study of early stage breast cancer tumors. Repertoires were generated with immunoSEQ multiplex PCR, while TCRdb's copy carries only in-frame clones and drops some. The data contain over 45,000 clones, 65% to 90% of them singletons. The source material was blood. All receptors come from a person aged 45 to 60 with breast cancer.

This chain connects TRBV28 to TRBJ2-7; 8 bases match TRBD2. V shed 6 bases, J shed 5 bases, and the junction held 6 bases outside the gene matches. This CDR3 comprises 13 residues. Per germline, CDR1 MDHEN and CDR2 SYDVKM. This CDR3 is CASRPGGGHEQYF. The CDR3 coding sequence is TGTGCCAGCAGACCCGGGGGGGGTCACGAGCAGTACTTC.

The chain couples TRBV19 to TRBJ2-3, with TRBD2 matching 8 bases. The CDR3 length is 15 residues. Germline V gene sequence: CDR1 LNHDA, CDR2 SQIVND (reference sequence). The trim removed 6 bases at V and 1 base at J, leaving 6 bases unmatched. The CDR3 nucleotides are TGTGCCAGTAGCGGTGCGGGGGGCGGCACAGATACGCAGTATTTT. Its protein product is CASSGAGGGTDTQYF.

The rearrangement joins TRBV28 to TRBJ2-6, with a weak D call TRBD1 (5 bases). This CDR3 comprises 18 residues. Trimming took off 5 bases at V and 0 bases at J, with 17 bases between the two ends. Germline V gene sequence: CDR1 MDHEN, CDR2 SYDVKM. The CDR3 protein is CASSLIRQYTSGANVLTF. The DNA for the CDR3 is TGTGCCAGCAGTCTAATAAGACAGTACACCTCTGGGGCCAACGTCCTGACTTTC.